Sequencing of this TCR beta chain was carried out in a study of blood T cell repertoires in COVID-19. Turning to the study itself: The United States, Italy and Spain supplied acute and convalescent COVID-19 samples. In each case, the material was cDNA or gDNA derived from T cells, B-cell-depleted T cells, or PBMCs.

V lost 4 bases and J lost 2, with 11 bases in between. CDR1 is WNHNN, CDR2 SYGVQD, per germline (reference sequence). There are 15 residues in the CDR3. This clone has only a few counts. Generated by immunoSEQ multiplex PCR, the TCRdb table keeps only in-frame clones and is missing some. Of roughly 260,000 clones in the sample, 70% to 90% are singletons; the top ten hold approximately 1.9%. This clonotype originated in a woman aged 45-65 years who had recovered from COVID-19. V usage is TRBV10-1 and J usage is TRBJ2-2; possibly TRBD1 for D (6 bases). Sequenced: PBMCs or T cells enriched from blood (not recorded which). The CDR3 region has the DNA TGCGCCAGCAGTGGCCAGGGGTATAACACCGGGGAGCTGTTTTTT. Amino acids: CASSGQGYNTGELFF.